A selection of T cell receptor beta chains follows, all from one sample in a study of beta chain features in type 1 diabetes. Profiled with immunoSEQ multiplex PCR; TCRdb holds only in-frame clones, not every one. This sample has 300,000 to 400,000 clones, with around 10% found just once. The sample was central memory CD4+ T cells from blood. These receptors came from a man aged 25 to 40 with type 1 diabetes. Each CDR3 is given with its conserved first and last residue. Some rows have no size entry. The others give once, few or many, or a class for an expanded clone.

v_call	clone_size	cdr3_aa
TRBV10-3	few	CASRQGSTDTQYF
TRBV4-3	few	CASSQDLGENTEAFF
TRBV5-1	-	CASSFIPGQEFF
TRBV6-1	-	CASWDRNQPQHF
TRBV28	-	CASSSYALLNEKLFF
TRBV2	-	CASSSQHGQPQHF
TRBV7-2	few	CASSLTRGFTGELFF
TRBV5-1	few	CASSLGVGGTLPDEQYF
TRBV27	few	CASSPGGEGETQYF
TRBV5-1	few	CASSALASSNTGELFF
TRBV4-3	few	CASSQDHRWTYNEQFF
TRBV7-8	-	CASSLDRSYEQYF
TRBV27	few	CASSSPKGGTSGANEQFF
TRBV27	-	CASSQGLSYEQYF
TRBV27	-	CASGPTYTGELFF
TRBV4-1	-	CASSQEETDTQYF